The clone carrying this T cell receptor (beta chain) occurred many times. Ophthalmopathy patients all had a Clinical Activity Score of at least 3, a NOSPECS grade of at least 4 and disease under 3 months old. This entry belongs to a study of T cells in Graves' hyperthyroidism and ophthalmopathy. Trimming stripped 0 bases from V and 14 bases from J, with 16 bases between. CDR1 and CDR2 (germline): MNHEY, SVGEGT. This CDR3 contains 13 residues. RNA transcripts yielded amplified TCR beta CDR3 regions. Researchers ran a first-round RT-PCR on the TCR CDR3 using the HTBI primer set. Each CDR3 protein gets one entry after TCRdb re-called the multiplex PCR reads with MiXCR. The repertoire has hundreds of thousands of distinct CDR3 sequences, around 15% of them found once; the top ten carry about 4%.

The source of this sequence is a woman between 40 and 55 years old with Graves' ophthalmopathy. This chain links TRBV6-2 or TRBV6-3 with TRBJ2-5; D is ambiguous. Sample: blood. CDR3: CASSYSRPSDVYF. The CDR3 DNA sequence: TGTGCCAGCAGTTACTCGAGGCCTAGTGATGTCTACTTC.